The present TCR beta chain was sequenced within a study of radiotherapy plus CTLA-4 blockade in lung cancer. Study-wide points: Alongside interferon-beta, early blood T cell clone dynamics were reportedly the best predictor of response.

On this clone: Its matching antigen is unknown.

Libraries were prepared by immunoSEQ multiplex PCR; TCRdb keeps only in-frame clonotypes and omits some of them. The table includes 75,000 to 100,000 clones, about four fifths detected once. Per germline, CDR1 SGHTA and CDR2 FQGNSA. Trimming removed 0 bases at V and 7 bases at J, with 12 bases between. The CDR3 consists of 14 residues. The TCR was taken from a human donor with non-small cell lung cancer who had a partial response to radiotherapy plus ipilimumab. Some clones in this sample may be carry-over from other donors' samples. Sequenced here: peripheral blood, sampled from a patient treated with radiotherapy plus ipilimumab. This chain connects TRBV7-2 to TRBJ2-5; D gene ambiguous. CDR3 sequence reads: CASSLAVLSGTQYF. In DNA, the CDR3 is TGTGCCAGCAGCTTAGCTGTCTTATCGGGGACCCAGTACTTC.